This note documents a single TCR beta chain sequence. What it recognizes is unknown. The data were taken from a study of OX40 agonist ivuxolimab in advanced cancers. Trimming took 4 bases from V and 4 from J; bases not matched to a gene: 7. CDR1 is PRHDT, CDR2 FYEKMQ, per germline (reference sequence). This CDR3 has 15 amino acids. Study observations and caveats: Relative to CD4+ cells, CD8+ T cells on average had more expanded clones.

Assay used: immunoSEQ multiplex PCR; TCRdb lists only in-frame clones, some missing. Of tens of thousands of clones in the sample, approximately 92% are singletons; the top ten hold roughly 9.7%. The TCR was taken from an adult with an advanced solid tumor such as melanoma, head and neck, liver or kidney cancer. The chain employs TRBV13 and TRBJ1-3; TRBD1 matches at 7 bases. Sample: CD4+ or CD8+ T cells sorted from blood, taken in a trial of the OX40 agonist ivuxolimab. CDR3 amino acids: CASSSQGPGGNTIYF. For the CDR3, the DNA is TGTGCCAGCAGCTCACAGGGGCCGGGAGGAAACACCATATATTTT.